This TCR beta chain was captured in a study of T cells in Graves' hyperthyroidism and ophthalmopathy (dated by TCRdb to the late 2010s). Turning to the overall study: Peripheral blood samples were taken at initial diagnosis, before any treatment was given. To identify TCR V-J signatures that set the groups apart, the researchers used a discovery cohort of about a hundred patients, made up of roughly 45 with Graves' ophthalmopathy and 57 with stable Graves' hyperthyroidism. Prospective prediction of ophthalmopathy was tested in an independent validation cohort of approximately 18 hyperthyroidism patients and some 17 patients who later progressed to ophthalmopathy. The roughly 100 discovery patients were randomly divided into training and test sets at a 7:3 ratio. Thyroid tissue and blood T-cell repertoires from about six Graves' hyperthyroidism patients were also compared in the study. Following sampling, methimazole starting at 30 mg daily was given to hyperthyroidism patients, and high-dose intravenous methylprednisolone was given to ophthalmopathy patients. According to the paper, TCR Vbeta CDR3 sequencing was carried out on some 140 peripheral blood samples, which came from under 50 ophthalmopathy, around 74 hyperthyroidism and roughly 17 progressor patients.

Amplification of TCR beta CDR3 regions was carried out from RNA transcripts. The first round of RT-PCR for the TCR CDR3 was performed with the HTBI primer set and the Qiagen OneStep RT-PCR kit. Libraries were constructed in a second round of multiplex PCR, after which size selection and purification were carried out. Libraries were sequenced paired-end with 100 bp reads on an Illumina HiSeq2000. Per the original workflow: SOAPnuke was used to process the raw data, throwing out any read that contained adapters or uncalled bases, had a mean Phred below 15, or lacked an exact constant-primer or identifier match. COPE v1.2.5 was used to merge high-quality paired reads, and clonotypes were defined as unique nucleotide sequences. MiTCR v1.1 was used to align the clonotypes against IMGT TRBV, TRBD and TRBJ reference segments. Only V-J combinations with frequency above 0.0001, covering approximately 99% of repertoires, were analysed. The TCS score was defined as F50 (clonal expansion) divided by E x V (chaos), with BLOSUM62-based TCRdist calculated between CDR3 peptides within each V-J. Welch's t-statistics and random forest reduced 500 to 550 V-J features to around 14, which were used in a naive Bayes classifier (R e1071). TCRdb ran its own pipeline on the public reads, namely fastp trimming at Q25 and MiXCR clone calling, and kept in-frame beta chains. Merged by CDR3 protein, the rows form single entries marked with the most common genes and DNA. V and J calls and clone size were set by TCRdb, not the authors. This sample is represented by a few hundred thousand distinct CDR3 sequences; around a quarter of them were singletons. The ten biggest clones cover over 70% of the sample.

Stable Graves' hyperthyroidism was defined as the absence of progression to ophthalmopathy over 18 months of follow-up. Hyperthyroidism patients were aged 18 to 65 years and newly diagnosed, with disease duration of less than 2 months. Any patient with an uncontrolled infection, another autoimmune disease, pregnancy or lactation was excluded. Clinical symptoms, serum thyroxine and TRAb, thyroid ultrasound, and orbital computed tomography formed the basis for the diagnoses. Ficoll-Paque density gradient centrifugation was used to isolate PBMCs from approximately 10 ml of fresh peripheral blood. Trizol reagent was used to extract total RNA, and RNA quality was then checked on an Agilent 2100 Bioanalyzer. With regard to this clonotype: What this receptor recognizes is not known. No base qualities exist here, and no much larger clone lies one base off it.

The full study reports these points: In validation, progression to ophthalmopathy was predicted by the model with about 70% sensitivity and under 85% specificity, a median of 6.5 months before onset. No statistical method was used to set the sample size in advance, and investigators knew the group allocation. Ophthalmopathy was separated from stable hyperthyroidism by a 13 V-J signature model, with about 86% sensitivity and around 81% specificity obtained in cross-validation and 80%/75% obtained in testing. Most expanded thyroid clonotypes (frequency above 0.001) were also found in blood, which suggests that blood repertoires may mirror thyroid immune responses.

The CDR1 and CDR2 encoded by the germline V gene are SQVTM and ANQGSEA. V ends up 6 bases short and J 4 bases short, with an unmatched junction base count of 4. The CDR3 runs 13 residues from the cysteine to the phenylalanine. Only CDR3 DNA is held: 39 bases, read in frame from base 1. The V gene is TRBV29-1 and the J gene is TRBJ1-1; 11 bases in between match TRBD1. The TCR originated in a man over 45 with Graves' hyperthyroidism. Sequencing input: blood. The nucleotides read TGCAGCGTCCGGGACAGGGGGACCACTGAAGCTTTCTTT. Translated, it gives CSVRDRGTTEAFF.